The rows below give T cell receptor beta chains drawn from one sample of a study of regulatory T cells in long-lasting Graves disease. A single record per CDR3 protein comes from TCRdb applying MiXCR to the multiplex PCR reads. The table includes 510,000 or so distinct CDR3 sequences, around 12% detected once. This sample also appeared in a second study, on T cells in Graves' hyperthyroidism and ophthalmopathy.

Sample: peripheral blood mononuclear cells (PBMCs), taken at new diagnosis, from a patient treated with antithyroid drugs. Every receptor here comes from a woman in her twenties or thirties with Graves disease. Both conserved end residues are part of each CDR3. A D gene is named only where the DNA matches it firmly. Some rows have no size entry. The others give once, few or many, or a class for an expanded clone.

size	D	V	J	CDR3	DNA
few	.	TRBV19	TRBJ1-1	CASSKGGFNTEAFF	TGTGCCAGTAGTAAAGGGGGTTTTAACACTGAAGCTTTCTTT
.	TRBD2	TRBV2	TRBJ2-7	CASRRLAGVEQYF	TGTGCCAGCAGAAGACTAGCGGGAGTTGAGCAGTACTTC
.	TRBD2	TRBV2	TRBJ2-1	CASSESRLAGYEQFF	TGTGCCAGCAGTGAAAGTCGACTAGCAGGATATGAGCAGTTCTTC
many	TRBD1	TRBV3-1	TRBJ1-1	CASMATPGQVEAFF	TGTGCCAGCATGGCAACTCCGGGACAGGTGGAAGCTTTCTTT
.	.	TRBV20-1	TRBJ2-1	CSAREAHNEQFF	TGCAGTGCTAGAGAGGCCCACAATGAGCAGTTCTTC
many	.	TRBV7-8	TRBJ1-5	CASTLNRDRNQPQHF	TGTGCCAGCACCCTAAACAGGGATCGCAATCAGCCCCAGCATTTT
few	TRBD2	TRBV28	TRBJ2-7	CASSLRTSRYEQYF	TGTGCCAGCAGTTTAAGGACTAGCAGGTACGAGCAGTACTTC
few	TRBD2	TRBV19	TRBJ2-7	CASSRGLAGVNEQYF	TGTGCCAGTAGTCGGGGACTAGCGGGAGTAAACGAGCAGTACTTC
many	TRBD2	TRBV2	TRBJ2-1	CASIGLAGTYNEQFF	TGTGCCAGCATTGGACTAGCGGGGACCTACAATGAGCAGTTCTTC
many	.	TRBV11-2	TRBJ2-7	CASSPRWVLRVYEQYF	TGTGCCAGCAGCCCCAGATGGGTACTGAGGGTCTACGAGCAGTACTTC
.	TRBD2	TRBV7-9	TRBJ2-7	CASSPKGLAVYEQYF	TGTGCCAGCAGCCCTAAAGGACTAGCGGTCTACGAGCAGTACTTC
many	TRBD1	TRBV28	TRBJ2-3	CASSLWAGTDKDTQYF	TGTGCCAGCAGTTTATGGGCTGGGACAGACAAAGATACGCAGTATTTT
many	.	TRBV2	TRBJ1-6	CASSGDPSSYNSPLHF	TGTGCCAGCAGCGGAGACCCGAGCTCCTATAATTCACCCCTCCACTTT
many	TRBD1	TRBV12-3/TRBV12-4	TRBJ1-3	CASSFLVRTGAGSGNTIYF	TGTGCCAGCAGTTTTCTCGTTCGGACAGGAGCCGGCTCTGGAAACACCATATATTTT
many	.	TRBV5-1	TRBJ2-7	CASSLNPVPSYEQYF	TGCGCCAGCAGCTTAAATCCCGTACCCTCCTACGAGCAGTACTTC
many	.	TRBV12-3/TRBV12-4	TRBJ1-2	CASSLPAGPNGYTF	TGTGCCAGCAGTTTGCCCGCTGGCCCTAATGGCTACACCTTC
many	.	TRBV2	TRBJ1-2	CASTSTGANYGYTF	TGTGCCAGCACAAGTACCGGGGCTAACTATGGCTACACCTTC
many	TRBD1	TRBV10-3	TRBJ2-1	CAISDPKTGYNEQFF	TGTGCCATCAGTGATCCTAAGACAGGGTACAATGAGCAGTTCTTC
.	.	TRBV6-5	TRBJ2-3	CASSYIDTQYF	TGTGCCAGCAGTTACATAGATACGCAGTATTTT
.	TRBD2	TRBV20-1	TRBJ2-1	CSARAGLAGWDNEQFF	TGCAGTGCTAGGGCGGGTCTAGCGGGATGGGACAATGAGCAGTTCTTC
many	TRBD2	TRBV11-1	TRBJ2-2	CASSSGLAARNTGELFF	TGTGCCAGCAGCTCGGGACTAGCGGCACGTAATACCGGGGAGCTGTTTTTT
many	TRBD1	TRBV12-3/TRBV12-4	TRBJ2-3	CASSLRTGVDTQYF	TGTGCCAGCAGTCTCCGGACAGGGGTGGATACGCAGTATTTT
many	.	TRBV19	TRBJ1-6	CASSIRRAAGSPLHF	TGTGCCAGTAGTATCCGCCGGGCCGCCGGTTCACCCCTCCACTTT
many	.	TRBV11-1	TRBJ2-7	CASSLARGRRSSYEQYF	TGTGCCAGCAGCTTAGCCAGAGGGAGGAGATCGAGCTACGAGCAGTACTTC
.	.	TRBV27	TRBJ2-4	CASSWDLETHIQYF	TGTGCCAGCAGTTGGGACTTAGAGACACACATTCAGTACTTC
few	.	TRBV12-3/TRBV12-4	TRBJ1-2	CASSMMGNGYTF	TGTGCCAGCAGTATGATGGGAAACGGCTACACCTTC
many	.	TRBV2	TRBJ2-7	CASRQGFEQYF	TGTGCCAGCAGACAGGGTTTCGAGCAGTACTTC
few	.	TRBV6-1	TRBJ2-7	CASSEQGGSSYEQYF	TGTGCCAGCAGTGAACAGGGGGGGAGCTCCTACGAGCAGTACTTC
many	TRBD1	TRBV9	TRBJ2-7	CASSVIPGQGGEQYF	TGTGCCAGCAGCGTGATCCCGGGACAGGGAGGCGAGCAGTACTTC
many	.	TRBV11-1	TRBJ2-1	CASSLAEGYNEQFF	TGTGCCAGCAGCTTAGCGGAGGGGTACAATGAGCAGTTCTTC
.	.	TRBV24-1	TRBJ2-3	CATSDHTDTQYF	TGTGCCACCAGTGACCACACAGATACGCAGTATTTT